The 19 T cell receptor beta chains given below trace back to one sample, sequenced in a study of T cells after yellow fever vaccination (dated by TCRdb to between 2018 and 2021). Explained via the paper, the treatment or condition label denotes: live attenuated yellow fever vaccine strain. The library was produced with 5' RACE. TCRdb shows the sequencer as Illumina HiSeq 2500. TCRdb redid the processing of the public reads, applying fastp at Q25 and MiXCR, and retained in-frame beta chains. Duplicate CDR3 protein sequences are folded into a single record with the most common DNA and genes. This sample comprises approximately 550,000 distinct CDR3 sequences, 15% to 20% of them detected only once. The ten most abundant clones make up approximately 14% of the sample. The material was PBMCs, obtained 15 days after the yellow fever booster vaccination. The receptor set was obtained from a man aged 30-40 years who received the YFV17D yellow fever vaccine.

V usage is TRBV5-4 and J usage is TRBJ2-7; D is uncertain. CDR1 is SGHNT, CDR2 YYREEE, per germline (reference sequence). Trimming took 4 bases from V and 4 from J, leaving 9 bases between them. CDR3 size: 12 residues. The CDR3 here is CASSTDLYEQYF. DNA for the CDR3: TGTGCCAGCAGCACTGATCTATACGAGCAGTACTTC.

V usage is TRBV20-1 and J usage is TRBJ2-3, with D possibly called TRBD1 or TRBD2 (7 bases each). Trimming removed 7 bases at V and 4 bases at J, with 21 bases between. This CDR3 comprises 15 residues. Germline values: CDR1 DFQATT, CDR2 SNEGSKA (reference sequence). CDR3: CSVSQGGQGSDTQYF. CDR3 coding DNA: TGCAGTGTTTCCCAGGGGGGGCAGGGGTCAGATACGCAGTATTTT.

This clonotype has a handful of counts. The chain employs TRBV7-6 and TRBJ2-5; 10 positions match TRBD1. V lost 5 bases, J lost 4 bases, and 7 bases stayed unmatched. The CDR3 loop spans 15 amino acids. Germline lookup yields CDR1 SGHVS and CDR2 FNYEAQ. CDR3 sequence: CASSPRQGAGETQYF. The DNA for the CDR3 is TGTGCCAGCAGCCCTCGACAGGGGGCTGGAGAGACCCAGTACTTC.

The chain links TRBV4-2 to TRBJ2-5; the D is unclear. This CDR3 spans 15 amino acids. V gave up 0 bases and J gave up 2 bases, with 10 bases separating them. CDR1 and CDR2 (germline): LGHNA, YNFKEQ. For the CDR3, the DNA is TGTGCCAGCAGCCAAGACCCCGGACGGCAAGAGACCCAGTACTTC. Residues: CASSQDPGRQETQYF.

This clonotype has just a few counts. The rearrangement links TRBV6-6 to TRBJ1-5, with TRBD1 identical over 8 bases. V trimming: 7 bases; J trimming: 7 bases; junction bases outside the gene matches: 6. Germline assignment: CDR1 MNHNY and CDR2 SVGAGI (reference sequence). The CDR3 is made up of 13 amino acids. The CDR3 DNA follows: TGTGCCAGCAATAAACAGGGGGGGCAGCCCCAGCATTTT. Translation: CASNKQGGQPQHF.

V gene TRBV5-6 combines with J gene TRBJ2-1; D gene unclear. The CDR3 has 14 residues. V lost 2 bases and J 4 bases, leaving 10 bases between the germline ends. CDR1 and CDR2 (germline): SGHDT, YYEEEE. The CDR3 DNA follows: TGTGCCAGCAGCTTCGACCTACAATACAATGAGCAGTTCTTC. It yields the protein CASSFDLQYNEQFF. Variable domain in full (rest from reference TRBV5-6 and TRBJ2-1): DAGVTQSPTHLIKTRGQQVTLRCSPKSGHDTVSWYQQALGQGPQFIFQYYEEEERQRGNFPDRFSGHQFPNYSSELNVNALLLGDSALYLCASSFDLQYNEQFFGPGTRLTVL.

This clonotype was seen a few times. The V and J genes are TRBV18 and TRBJ2-5; the D is unclear. The CDR3 contains 14 residues. CDR1 is KGHSH and CDR2 is LQKENI in the germline V gene. Trimming stripped 0 bases from V and 7 bases from J, with 12 bases between. CDR3 loop: CASSPPTLLGTQYF. The CDR3, as DNA: TGTGCCAGCTCACCACCGACTCTCTTGGGGACCCAGTACTTC.

The table lists this clonotype with a few counts. The V gene is TRBV7-2, the J gene TRBJ2-1, with no clear D. The ends were cut back, 3 bases at V and 7 bases at J, with 10 bases in the middle. Germline V gene data show CDR1 as SGHTA and CDR2 as FQGNSA. This CDR3 is built from 13 residues. The CDR3 loop reads CASSLQTMNEQFF. As DNA, the CDR3 is TGTGCCAGCAGCTTGCAGACGATGAATGAGCAGTTCTTC.

In its sample, this clonotype was seen a few times. The chain couples TRBV5-1 to TRBJ2-7, with 7 bases matching TRBD2. CDR1 SGHRS and CDR2 YFSETQ come from the germline V gene. There are 14 residues in the CDR3. With 6 bases clipped from V and 7 bases from J, the junction kept 13 bases outside the gene matches. CDR3 coding DNA: TGCGCCAGCAAGGGGACGGGAGGAGTCGGTGAGCAGTACTTC. Residues: CASKGTGGVGEQYF.

This clonotype has a handful of counts. The chain is built from TRBV7-2 and TRBJ2-1; 7 bases match TRBD2. V shed 5 bases and J 11 bases; nucleotides not matched to a gene: 6. Germline V gene sequence: CDR1 SGHTA, CDR2 FQGNSA. CDR3 length: 12 amino acids. CDR3 amino acids: CASSQSGTKQFF. The CDR3 region has the DNA TGTGCCAGCAGCCAATCGGGGACTAAGCAGTTCTTC.

The chain employs TRBV20-1 and TRBJ2-3, with TRBD2 as a possible D gene (6 bases). Per the germline V gene, CDR1 is DFQATT and CDR2 is SNEGSKA (reference sequence). The CDR3 consists of 14 residues. The ends were cut back, 2 bases at V and 2 bases at J, with 11 bases in the middle. CDR3 sequence: CSARISRDTDTQYF. The CDR3 bases are TGCAGTGCTAGAATCTCGCGGGACACAGATACGCAGTATTTT.

The rearrangement joins TRBV7-9 to TRBJ2-3, with TRBD2 identical over 9 bases. Germline V gene data show CDR1 as SEHNR and CDR2 as FQNEAQ (reference sequence). The CDR3 runs 15 residues. With V trimmed by 7 bases and J by 5 bases, 10 bases remained unmatched. The CDR3 reads CASILKGGRGDTQYF. The CDR3 coding sequence is TGTGCCAGCATCTTGAAAGGCGGGAGGGGAGATACGCAGTATTTT.

The chain employs TRBV6-6 and TRBJ2-7, with TRBD2 as a possible D gene (5 bases). Germline V CDR1 and CDR2: MNHNY, SVGAGI (reference sequence). V was cut by 0 bases and J by 11 bases, with 11 bases left in between. The CDR3 loop spans 12 amino acids. The DNA of the CDR3 is TGTGCCAGCAGTTACTCCGAGGGCCCGGAGTACTTC. It translates to CASSYSEGPEYF.

This chain connects TRBV6-2 or TRBV6-3 to TRBJ1-5; D is perhaps TRBD1 (5 bases). Germline CDR1 and CDR2: MNHEY and SVGEGT. With 5 bases removed from V and 5 bases from J, the gap between germline ends came to 16 bases. The CDR3 loop spans 15 amino acids. The CDR3 spells CASSATSWGYQPQHF. Written as DNA, the CDR3 is TGTGCCAGCAGTGCGACCTCTTGGGGCTATCAGCCCCAGCATTTT.

The rearrangement uses TRBV29-1 and TRBJ2-7; 8 nucleotides line up with TRBD2. CDR1 and CDR2 from the germline V gene are SQVTM and ANQGSEA. The CDR3 loop spans 13 amino acids. J lost 4 bases, V lost 5 bases, and 7 bases had no gene match. This CDR3 reads CSVSGGRNYEQYF. Written as DNA, the CDR3 is TGCAGCGTTTCGGGCGGGAGGAATTACGAGCAGTACTTC.

This clonotype was seen a handful of times. V usage is TRBV20-1 and J usage is TRBJ2-2; D may be TRBD2 (6 bases). CDR3 length: 13 amino acids. Per the germline V gene, CDR1 is DFQATT and CDR2 is SNEGSKA (reference sequence). Trimming cost V 6 bases and J 4 bases, with 12 bases left between them. Written as DNA, the CDR3 is TGCAGTGCCCCATCGGGGGTCACCGGGGAGCTGTTTTTT. It specifies CSAPSGVTGELFF.

The chain is built from TRBV6-5 and TRBJ2-7; D gene unclear. This CDR3 is 15 amino acids long. Germline CDR1 MNHEY, CDR2 SVGAGI. V gave up 2 bases and J gave up 3 bases, with 14 bases separating them. The CDR3 loop reads CASSYDRAGLYEQYF. In DNA form, the CDR3 reads TGTGCCAGCAGTTACGACCGGGCAGGTCTCTACGAGCAGTACTTC.

CDR3: CSAPTPSGSFGEQFF. CDR3 nucleotides: TGCAGTGCCCCCACCCCTAGCGGGAGCTTCGGTGAGCAGTTCTTC. The chain joins TRBV20-1 to TRBJ2-1; 10 nucleotides line up with TRBD2. The germline V gene encodes CDR1 DFQATT and CDR2 SNEGSKA (reference sequence). The junction had 14 bases not matched to a gene; V was cut back by 6 bases and J by 9 bases. This CDR3 region has 15 residues.

V and J are TRBV7-2 and TRBJ1-1; D not certain. V gave up 5 bases and J gave up 11 bases, with 24 bases separating them. CDR1 is SGHTA and CDR2 is FQGNSA in the germline V gene. CDR3 length: 15 residues. CDR3 loop: CASSDNSGIGESAFF. The CDR3 DNA follows: TGTGCCAGCAGCGATAACAGCGGGATTGGGGAGTCGGCTTTCTTT.